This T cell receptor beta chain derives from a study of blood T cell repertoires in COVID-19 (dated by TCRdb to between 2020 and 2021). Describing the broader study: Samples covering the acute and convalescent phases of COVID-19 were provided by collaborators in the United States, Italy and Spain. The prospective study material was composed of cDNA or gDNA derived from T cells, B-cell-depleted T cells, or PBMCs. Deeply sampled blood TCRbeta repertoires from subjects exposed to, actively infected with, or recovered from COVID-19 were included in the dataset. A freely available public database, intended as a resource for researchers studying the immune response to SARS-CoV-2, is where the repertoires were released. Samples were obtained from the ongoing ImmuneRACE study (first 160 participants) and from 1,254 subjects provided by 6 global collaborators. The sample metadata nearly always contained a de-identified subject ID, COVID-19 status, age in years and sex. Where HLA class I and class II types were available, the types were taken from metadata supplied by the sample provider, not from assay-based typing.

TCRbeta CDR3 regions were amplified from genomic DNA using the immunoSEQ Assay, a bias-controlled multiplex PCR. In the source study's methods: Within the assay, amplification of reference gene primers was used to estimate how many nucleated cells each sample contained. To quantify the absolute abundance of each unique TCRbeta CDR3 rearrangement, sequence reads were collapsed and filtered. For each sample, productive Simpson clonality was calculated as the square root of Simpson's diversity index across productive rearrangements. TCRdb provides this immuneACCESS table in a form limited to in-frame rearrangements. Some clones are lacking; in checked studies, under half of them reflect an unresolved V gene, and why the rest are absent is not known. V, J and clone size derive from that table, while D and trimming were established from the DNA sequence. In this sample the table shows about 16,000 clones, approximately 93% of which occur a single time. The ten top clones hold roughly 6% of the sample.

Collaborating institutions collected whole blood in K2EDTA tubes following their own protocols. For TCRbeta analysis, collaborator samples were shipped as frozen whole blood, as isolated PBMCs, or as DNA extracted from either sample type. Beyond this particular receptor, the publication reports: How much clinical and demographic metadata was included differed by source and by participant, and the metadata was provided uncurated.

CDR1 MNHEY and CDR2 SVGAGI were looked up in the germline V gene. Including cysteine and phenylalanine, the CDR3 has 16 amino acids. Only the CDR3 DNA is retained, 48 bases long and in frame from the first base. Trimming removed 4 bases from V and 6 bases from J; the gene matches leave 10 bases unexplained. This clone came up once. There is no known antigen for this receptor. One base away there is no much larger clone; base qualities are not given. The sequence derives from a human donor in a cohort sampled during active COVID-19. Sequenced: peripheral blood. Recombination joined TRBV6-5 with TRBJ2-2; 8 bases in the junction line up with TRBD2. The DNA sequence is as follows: TGTGCCAGCAGTTGGACTAGCCATCCTGGGTCCGGGGAGCTGTTTTTT. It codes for CASSWTSHPGSGELFF.